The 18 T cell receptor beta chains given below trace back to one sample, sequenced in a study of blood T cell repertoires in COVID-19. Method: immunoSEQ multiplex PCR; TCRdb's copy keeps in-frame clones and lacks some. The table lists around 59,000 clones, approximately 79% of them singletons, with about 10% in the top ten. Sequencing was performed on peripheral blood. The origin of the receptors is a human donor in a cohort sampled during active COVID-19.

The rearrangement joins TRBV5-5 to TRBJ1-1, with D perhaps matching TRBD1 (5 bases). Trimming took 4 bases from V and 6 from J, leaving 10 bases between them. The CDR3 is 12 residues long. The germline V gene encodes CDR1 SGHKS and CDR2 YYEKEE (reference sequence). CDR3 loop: CASSRTGAEAFF. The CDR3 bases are TGTGCCAGCAGCCGGACGGGGGCTGAAGCTTTCTTT. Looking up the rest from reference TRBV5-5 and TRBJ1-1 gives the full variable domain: DAGVTQSPTHLIKTRGQQVTLRCSPISGHKSVSWYQQVLGQGPQFIFQYYEKEERGRGNFPDRFSARQFPNYSSELNVNALLLGDSALYLCASSRTGAEAFFGQGTRLTVV.

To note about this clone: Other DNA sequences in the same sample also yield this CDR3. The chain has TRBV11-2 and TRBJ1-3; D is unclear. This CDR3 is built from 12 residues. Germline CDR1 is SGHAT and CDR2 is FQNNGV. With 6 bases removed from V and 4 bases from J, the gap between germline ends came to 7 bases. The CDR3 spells CASSLSGNTIYF. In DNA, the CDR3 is TGTGCCAGCAGTCTTAGCGGAAACACCATATATTTT.

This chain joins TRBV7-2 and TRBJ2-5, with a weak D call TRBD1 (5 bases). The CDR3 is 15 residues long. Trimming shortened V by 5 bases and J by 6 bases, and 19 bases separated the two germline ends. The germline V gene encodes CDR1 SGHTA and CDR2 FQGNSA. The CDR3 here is CASSLGGQRPKTQYF. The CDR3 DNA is TGTGCCAGCAGCCTCGGCGGACAACGTCCGAAGACCCAGTACTTC.

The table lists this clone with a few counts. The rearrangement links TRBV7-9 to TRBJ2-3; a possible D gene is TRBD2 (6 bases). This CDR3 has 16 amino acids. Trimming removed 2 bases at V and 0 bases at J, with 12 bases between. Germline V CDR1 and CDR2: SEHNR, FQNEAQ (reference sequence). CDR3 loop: CASSLLGGTSTDTQYF. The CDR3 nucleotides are TGTGCCAGCAGCTTACTTGGTGGGACTAGCACAGATACGCAGTATTTT.

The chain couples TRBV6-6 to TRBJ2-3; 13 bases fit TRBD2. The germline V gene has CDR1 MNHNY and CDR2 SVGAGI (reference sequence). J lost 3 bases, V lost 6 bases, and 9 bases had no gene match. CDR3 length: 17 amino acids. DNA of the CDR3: TGTGCCAGCAGCCGAGGGACTAGCGGGGAGGGAACAGATACGCAGTATTTT. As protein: CASSRGTSGEGTDTQYF.

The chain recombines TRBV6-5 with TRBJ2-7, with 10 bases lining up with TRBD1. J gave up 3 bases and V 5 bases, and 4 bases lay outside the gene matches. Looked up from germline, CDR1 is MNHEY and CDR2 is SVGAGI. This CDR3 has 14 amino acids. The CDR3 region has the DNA TGTGCCAGCAGTCCCGGACAGGGGGTCTACGAGCAGTACTTC. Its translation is CASSPGQGVYEQYF.

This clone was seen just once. The CDR3 spells CASSLSTENIQYF. Here the CDR3 DNA reads TGTGCCAGCAGCTTGTCGACAGAAAACATTCAGTACTTC. This chain uses TRBV5-4 with TRBJ2-4; maybe TRBD1 (5 bases). This CDR3 is 13 amino acids long. CDR1 and CDR2 (germline): SGHNT, YYREEE (reference sequence). V lost 1 base and J 5 bases, leaving 7 bases between the germline ends. Full variable domain (rest looked up from reference TRBV5-4 and TRBJ2-4): ETGVTQSPTHLIKTRGQQVTLRCSSQSGHNTVSWYQQALGQGPQFIFQYYREEENGRGNFPPRFSGLQFPNYSSELNVNALELDDSALYLCASSLSTENIQYFGAGTRLSVL.

CDR3 loop: CASSFDPLYSGRGNEQFF. CDR3 nucleotides: TGTGCCAGCAGTTTTGATCCTCTATATAGCGGGAGGGGCAATGAGCAGTTCTTC. The chain has TRBV6-2 or TRBV6-3 and TRBJ2-1; TRBD2 matches at 11 bases. CDR3 length: 18 amino acids. Germline V gene sequence: CDR1 MNHEY, CDR2 SVGEGT. V dropped 4 bases and J dropped 6; count of bases not matched to a gene: 14.

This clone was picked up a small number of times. The CDR3, as DNA: TGCGCCAGCAGCCCTGAGCGAACTGGGGCCAACGTCCTGACTTTC. Residues: CASSPERTGANVLTF. The chain has TRBV4-1 and TRBJ2-6; no clear D gene. V shed 4 bases and J shed 2 bases, with 9 bases lying between them. The CDR3 extends over 15 amino acids. The germline V gene has CDR1 MGHRA and CDR2 YSYEKL.

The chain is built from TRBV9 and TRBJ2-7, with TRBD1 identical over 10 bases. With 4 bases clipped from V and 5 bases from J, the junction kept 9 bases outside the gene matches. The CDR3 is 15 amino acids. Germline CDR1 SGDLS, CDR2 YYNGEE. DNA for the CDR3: TGTGCCAGCAGCACGGCCGGGACAGGGGCCCACGAGCAGTACTTC. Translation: CASSTAGTGAHEQYF.

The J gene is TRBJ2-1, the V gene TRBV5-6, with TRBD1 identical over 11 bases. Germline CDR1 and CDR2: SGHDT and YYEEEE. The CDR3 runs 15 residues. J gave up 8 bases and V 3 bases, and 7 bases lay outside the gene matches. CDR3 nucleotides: TGTGCCAGCAGCTCTCCCGGGACAGGGGGGGATGAGCAGTTCTTC. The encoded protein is CASSSPGTGGDEQFF.

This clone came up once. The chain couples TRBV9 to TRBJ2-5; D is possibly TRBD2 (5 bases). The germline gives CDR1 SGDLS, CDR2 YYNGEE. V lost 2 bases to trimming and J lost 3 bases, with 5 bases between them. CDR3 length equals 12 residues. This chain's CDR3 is CASSVGEETQYF. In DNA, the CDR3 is TGTGCCAGCAGCGTCGGGGAAGAGACCCAGTACTTC.

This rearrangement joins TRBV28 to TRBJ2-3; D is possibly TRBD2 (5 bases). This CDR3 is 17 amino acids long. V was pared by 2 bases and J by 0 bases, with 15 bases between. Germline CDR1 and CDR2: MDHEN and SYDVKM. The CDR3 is CASSLGGGSPSTDTQYF. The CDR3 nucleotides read TGTGCCAGCAGTTTAGGCGGAGGCAGTCCTAGCACAGATACGCAGTATTTT.

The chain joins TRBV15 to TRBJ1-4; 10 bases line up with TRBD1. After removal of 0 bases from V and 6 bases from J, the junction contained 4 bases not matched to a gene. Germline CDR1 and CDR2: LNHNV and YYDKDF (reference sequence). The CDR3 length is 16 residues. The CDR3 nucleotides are TGTGCCACCAGCAGAGATTCCGGGACAGGGGATGAAAAACTGTTTTTT. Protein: CATSRDSGTGDEKLFF.

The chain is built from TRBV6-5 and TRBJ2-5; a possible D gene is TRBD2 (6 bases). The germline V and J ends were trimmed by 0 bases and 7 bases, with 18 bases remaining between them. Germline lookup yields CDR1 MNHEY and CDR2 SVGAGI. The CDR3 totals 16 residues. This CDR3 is CASSYSETLGGGTQYF. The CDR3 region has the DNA TGTGCCAGCAGTTACTCCGAAACCCTCGGGGGTGGGACCCAGTACTTC.

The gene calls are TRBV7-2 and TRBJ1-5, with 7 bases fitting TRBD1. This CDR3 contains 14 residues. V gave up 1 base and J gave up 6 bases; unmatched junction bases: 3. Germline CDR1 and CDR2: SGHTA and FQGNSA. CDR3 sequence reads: CASSLVQGSQPQHF. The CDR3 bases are TGTGCCAGCAGCTTAGTACAGGGGAGTCAGCCCCAGCATTTT. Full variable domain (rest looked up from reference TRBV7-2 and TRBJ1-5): GAGVSQSPSNKVTEKGKDVELRCDPISGHTALYWYRQSLGQGLEFLIYFQGNSAPDKSGLPSDRFSAERTGGSVSTLTIQRTQQEDSAVYLCASSLVQGSQPQHFGDGTRLSIL.

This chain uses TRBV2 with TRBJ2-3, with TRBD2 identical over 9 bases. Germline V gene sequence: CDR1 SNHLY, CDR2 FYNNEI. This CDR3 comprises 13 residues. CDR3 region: CAPQAGGLDTQYF. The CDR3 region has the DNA TGTGCTCCCCAAGCGGGAGGTCTAGATACGCAGTATTTT.

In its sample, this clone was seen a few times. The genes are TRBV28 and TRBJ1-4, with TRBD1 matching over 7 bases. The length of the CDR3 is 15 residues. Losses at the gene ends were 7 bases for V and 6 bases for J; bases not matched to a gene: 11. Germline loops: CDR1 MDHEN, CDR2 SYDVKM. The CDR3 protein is CASTVRQGTYEKLFF. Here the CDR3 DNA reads TGTGCCAGCACTGTACGACAGGGAACATATGAAAAACTGTTTTTT.